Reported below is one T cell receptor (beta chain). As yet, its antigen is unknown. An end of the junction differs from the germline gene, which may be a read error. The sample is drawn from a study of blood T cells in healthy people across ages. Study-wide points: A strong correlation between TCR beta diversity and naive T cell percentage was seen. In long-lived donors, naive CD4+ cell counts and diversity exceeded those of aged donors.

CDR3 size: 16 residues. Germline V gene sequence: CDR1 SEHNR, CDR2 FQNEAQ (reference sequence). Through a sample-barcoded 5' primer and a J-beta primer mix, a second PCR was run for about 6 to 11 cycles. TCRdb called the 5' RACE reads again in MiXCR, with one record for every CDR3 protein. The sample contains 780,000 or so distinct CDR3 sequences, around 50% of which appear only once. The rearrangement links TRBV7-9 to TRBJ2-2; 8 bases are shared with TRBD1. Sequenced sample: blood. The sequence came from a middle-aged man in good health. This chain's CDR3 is CASSGDRGGGTGEPFF. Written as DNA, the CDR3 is TGTGCCAGCAGCGGAGACAGGGGAGGTGGCACCGGGGAGCCGTTTTTT.